These T cell receptor beta chains were read from a single sample in a study of blood T cell repertoires in COVID-19. The data were produced by immunoSEQ multiplex PCR, yet TCRdb's version contains in-frame clones alone and is incomplete. The table includes 95,000 to 100,000 clones, approximately 84% detected once. Material for sequencing was peripheral blood. The receptors originated from a woman aged 55-75 years with acute or convalescent COVID-19. Each CDR3 is given with its conserved first and last residue. The D gene is left open where the match is weak. Clone size is shown for a subset of rows, as once, few, many or a class of expanded clone.

V gene: TRBV28; clone size: -; J gene: TRBJ2-7; CDR3 length: 13; D gene: -; CDR3 protein: CASVTGSSYEQYF; CDR3 DNA: TGTGCCAGCGTGACAGGTAGCTCCTACGAGCAGTACTTC
V gene: TRBV19; clone size: -; J gene: TRBJ1-4; CDR3 length: 14; D gene: -; CDR3 protein: CASSLSMRNEKLFF; CDR3 DNA: TGTGCCAGTAGTTTGAGTATGAGGAATGAAAAACTGTTTTTT
V gene: TRBV7-9; clone size: -; J gene: TRBJ2-3; CDR3 length: 11; D gene: -; CDR3 protein: CASSLTDTQYF; CDR3 DNA: TGTGCCAGCAGCCTCACAGATACGCAGTATTTT
V gene: TRBV5-8; clone size: once; J gene: TRBJ1-5; CDR3 length: 17; D gene: -; CDR3 protein: CASSPLWGEWSNQPQHF; CDR3 DNA: TGTGCCAGCAGCCCACTGTGGGGGGAGTGGAGCAATCAGCCCCAGCATTTT
V gene: TRBV19; clone size: -; J gene: TRBJ1-2; CDR3 length: 14; D gene: -; CDR3 protein: CASSIAQGGYGYTF; CDR3 DNA: TGTGCCAGTAGTATAGCCCAGGGCGGCTATGGCTACACCTTC
V gene: TRBV2; clone size: -; J gene: TRBJ1-5; CDR3 length: 16; D gene: -; CDR3 protein: CASSEALRGIGQPQHF; CDR3 DNA: TGTGCCAGCAGTGAAGCGCTTCGGGGGATCGGTCAGCCCCAGCATTTT
V gene: TRBV18; clone size: -; J gene: TRBJ1-6; CDR3 length: 15; D gene: TRBD1; CDR3 protein: CASSPGGGWNSPLHF; CDR3 DNA: TGTGCCAGCTCACCAGGAGGGGGCTGGAATTCACCCCTCCACTTT
V gene: TRBV11-2; clone size: -; J gene: TRBJ2-5; CDR3 length: 13; D gene: -; CDR3 protein: CASSLVSFQTQYF; CDR3 DNA: TGTGCCAGCAGCTTAGTTAGCTTCCAGACCCAGTACTTC
V gene: TRBV28; clone size: -; J gene: TRBJ1-6; CDR3 length: 13; D gene: -; CDR3 protein: CASLGGLISPLHF; CDR3 DNA: TGTGCCAGCCTCGGGGGACTGATTTCACCCCTCCACTTT
V gene: TRBV3-1/TRBV3-2; clone size: -; J gene: TRBJ2-1; CDR3 length: 11; D gene: -; CDR3 protein: CASSSAGEQFF; CDR3 DNA: TGTGCCAGCAGTTCGGCGGGTGAGCAGTTCTTC
V gene: TRBV18; clone size: -; J gene: TRBJ2-1; CDR3 length: 15; D gene: TRBD2; CDR3 protein: CASSPEGLVYNEQFF; CDR3 DNA: TGTGCCAGCTCACCAGAGGGACTAGTCTACAATGAGCAGTTCTTC